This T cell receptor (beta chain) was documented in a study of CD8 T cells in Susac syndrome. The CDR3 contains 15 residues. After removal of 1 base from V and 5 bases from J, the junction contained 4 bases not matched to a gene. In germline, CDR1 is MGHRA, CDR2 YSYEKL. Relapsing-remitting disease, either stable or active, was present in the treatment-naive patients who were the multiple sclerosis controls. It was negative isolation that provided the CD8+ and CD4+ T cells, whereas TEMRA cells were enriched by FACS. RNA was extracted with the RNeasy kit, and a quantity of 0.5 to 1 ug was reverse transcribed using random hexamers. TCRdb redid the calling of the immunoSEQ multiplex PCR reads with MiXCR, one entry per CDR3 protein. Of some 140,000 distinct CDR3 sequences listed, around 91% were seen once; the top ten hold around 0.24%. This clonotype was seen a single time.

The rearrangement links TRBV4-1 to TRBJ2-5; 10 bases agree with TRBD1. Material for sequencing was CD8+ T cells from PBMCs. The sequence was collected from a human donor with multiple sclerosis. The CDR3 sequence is CASSQVPGQGETQYF. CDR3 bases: TGCGCCAGCAGCCAAGTACCGGGACAGGGGGAGACCCAGTACTTC.